Below are 11 T cell receptor beta chains sequenced from a single sample in a study of shared clonotypes between healthy human individuals. Produced via immunoSEQ multiplex PCR; TCRdb's table is partial and in-frame only. The sample has about 480,000 clones, about 80% seen once. What was sequenced was PBMCs. Source of these receptors: a woman aged 40 to 49 in good health. Some clones in this sample may be carry-over from other donors' samples.

In this sample, this clone turned up once. The chain carries TRBV4-1 and TRBJ2-1; D uncertain. The CDR3 totals 13 residues. Per germline, CDR1 MGHRA and CDR2 YSYEKL. Trimming cost V 3 bases and J 9 bases, with 12 bases left between them. The CDR3, as DNA: TGCGCCAGCAGCCATCGAGTCCCAGCTGAGCAGTTCTTC. Translation gives CASSHRVPAEQFF.

CDR3 sequence (DNA): TGCGCCAGCAGCTCGGCAACTCTAGCTGACACAGATACGCAGTATTTT. Protein: CASSSATLADTDTQYF. The rearrangement links TRBV5-1 to TRBJ2-3, with a possible D match to TRBD2 (5 bases). Germline-derived CDR1 and CDR2 are SGHRS and YFSETQ. The CDR3 is 16 residues long. Trimming took off 3 bases at V and 2 bases at J, with 16 bases between the two ends. The full variable domain, completed using reference TRBV5-1 and TRBJ2-3, is KAGVTQTPRYLIKTRGQQVTLSCSPISGHRSVSWYQQTPGQGLQFLFEYFSETQRNKGNFPGRFSGRQFSNSRSEMNVSTLELGDSALYLCASSSATLADTDTQYFGPGTRLTVL.

This chain connects TRBV14 to TRBJ2-7, with 11 bases fitting TRBD2. Per the germline V gene, CDR1 is SGHDN and CDR2 is FVKESK. V lost 5 bases to trimming and J lost 0 bases; unmatched junction nucleotides: 6. The CDR3 loop spans 16 amino acids. This CDR3 is CASSVYSGRASYEQYF. CDR3 nucleotides: TGTGCCAGCAGCGTTTATAGCGGGAGGGCCTCCTACGAGCAGTACTTC.

The rearrangement joins TRBV6-5 to TRBJ2-1; the D call may be TRBD1 or TRBD2 (5 bases each). Trimming took off 1 base at V and 5 bases at J, with 15 bases between the two ends. Looked up from germline, CDR1 is MNHEY and CDR2 is SVGAGI. The CDR3 extends over 16 amino acids. This CDR3 is CASSYWAEGRDNEQFF. CDR3 bases: TGTGCCAGCAGTTACTGGGCCGAGGGGCGGGACAATGAGCAGTTCTTC.

The chain carries TRBV28 and TRBJ2-1; TRBD1 might be the D (6 bases). Looked up from germline, CDR1 is MDHEN and CDR2 is SYDVKM. The CDR3 runs 14 residues. With 7 bases removed from V and 0 bases from J, the gap between germline ends came to 10 bases. DNA for the CDR3: TGTGCCAGCACTAGGGGGAGCTCCTACAATGAGCAGTTCTTC. It is translated as CASTRGSSYNEQFF.

In this sample, this clone turned up once. This chain joins TRBV9 and TRBJ2-5, with a tentative D call TRBD2 (5 bases). Germline V gene data show CDR1 as SGDLS and CDR2 as YYNGEE. CDR3 length: 14 amino acids. Trimming cost V 4 bases and J 4 bases, with 14 bases left between them. CDR3 sequence (DNA): TGTGCCAGCAGCCCCGGAGGAATCTCAGAGACCCAGTACTTC. It specifies CASSPGGISETQYF.

This clone was seen a single time. The CDR3 spells CASRKGTDTQYF. As DNA, the CDR3 is TGTGCCAGCAGGAAGGGGACAGATACGCAGTATTTT. V usage is TRBV14 and J usage is TRBJ2-3; D possibly corresponds to TRBD1 (5 bases). The CDR3 runs to 12 residues. Per the germline V gene, CDR1 is SGHDN and CDR2 is FVKESK. The ends were cut back, 6 bases at V and 3 bases at J, with 7 bases in the middle.

The chain carries TRBV2 and TRBJ1-1, with D hard to call. V gave up 2 bases and J gave up 2 bases, with 9 bases separating them. CDR1 SNHLY and CDR2 FYNNEI come from the germline V gene. The CDR3 is made up of 14 amino acids. The CDR3 sequence: CASSENPFNTEAFF. The CDR3 DNA is TGTGCCAGCAGTGAAAATCCCTTCAACACTGAAGCTTTCTTT. Supplemented by reference TRBV2 and TRBJ1-1, the full variable domain reads EPEVTQTPSHQVTQMGQEVILRCVPISNHLYFYWYRQILGQKVEFLVSFYNNEISEKSEIFDDQFSVERPDGSNFTLKIRSTKLEDSAMYFCASSENPFNTEAFFGQGTRLTVV.

V and J are TRBV15 and TRBJ1-2; tentatively, D is TRBD1 (6 bases). The length of the CDR3 is 14 residues. The germline V and J ends were trimmed by 6 bases and 8 bases, with 19 bases remaining between them. The germline V gene encodes CDR1 LNHNV and CDR2 YYDKDF (reference sequence). For the CDR3, the DNA is TGTGCCACCAGACCCGGGACACCGTCAACGGGCTACACCTTC. Encoded protein: CATRPGTPSTGYTF.

This clone was recorded once. V usage is TRBV7-9 and J usage is TRBJ2-2, with a possible D match to TRBD2 (7 bases). CDR1 and CDR2 (germline): SEHNR, FQNEAQ (reference sequence). The CDR3 length is 18 residues. The V end lost 4 bases, the J end lost 1 base, and 19 bases lay between the germline ends. For the CDR3, the DNA is TGTGCCAGCAGCTCCCCCCAGGGGCTAGCGGAGAACACCGGGGAGCTGTTTTTT. This gives the protein CASSSPQGLAENTGELFF.

The gene calls are TRBV7-8 and TRBJ1-2; D call uncertain. The ends were cut back, 2 bases at V and 2 bases at J, with 15 bases in the middle. The CDR3 consists of 16 residues. The germline V gene has CDR1 SGHVS and CDR2 FQNEAQ. CDR3 in amino acids: CASSLIEAEANYGYTF. The CDR3 DNA is TGTGCCAGCAGCTTAATCGAGGCGGAGGCGAACTATGGCTACACCTTC.